This TCR beta chain originates from a study of blood T cell repertoires in COVID-19. Background on the study: Material from acute and convalescent COVID-19 was sourced from the United States, Italy and Spain. Sample material is recorded as cDNA or gDNA derived from T cells, B-cell-depleted T cells, or PBMCs.

This CDR3 region has 16 residues. The V gene end was trimmed by 4 bases and the J gene end by 0 bases; junction bases not matched to a gene: 6. Per the germline V gene, CDR1 is LNHDA and CDR2 is SQIVND (reference sequence). Measured with immunoSEQ multiplex PCR; TCRdb has only the in-frame clones, and not every one. The table lists over 90,000 clones, nearly 90% of them singletons. Sequencing was carried out using peripheral blood. The source is a man aged 50 to 60 with active COVID-19. J is TRBJ2-3 and V is TRBV19, with TRBD1 matching 8 bases. CDR3 sequence reads: CASSKGTGRSTDTQYF. In DNA, the CDR3 is TGTGCCAGTAGTAAGGGGACAGGTCGCAGCACAGATACGCAGTATTTT.